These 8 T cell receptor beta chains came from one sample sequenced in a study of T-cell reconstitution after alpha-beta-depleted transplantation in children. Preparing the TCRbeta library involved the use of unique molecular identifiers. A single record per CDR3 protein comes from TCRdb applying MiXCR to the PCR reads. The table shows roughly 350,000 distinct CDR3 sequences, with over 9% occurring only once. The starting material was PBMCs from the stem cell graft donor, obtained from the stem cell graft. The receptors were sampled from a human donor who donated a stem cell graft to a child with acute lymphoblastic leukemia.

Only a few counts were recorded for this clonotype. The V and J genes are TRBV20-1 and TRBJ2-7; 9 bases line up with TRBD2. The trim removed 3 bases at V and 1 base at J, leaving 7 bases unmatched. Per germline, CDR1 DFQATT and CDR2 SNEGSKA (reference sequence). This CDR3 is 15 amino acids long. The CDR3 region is CSASFSGRFSYEQYF. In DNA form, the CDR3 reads TGCAGTGCTAGTTTCAGCGGGAGGTTTTCCTACGAGCAGTACTTC.

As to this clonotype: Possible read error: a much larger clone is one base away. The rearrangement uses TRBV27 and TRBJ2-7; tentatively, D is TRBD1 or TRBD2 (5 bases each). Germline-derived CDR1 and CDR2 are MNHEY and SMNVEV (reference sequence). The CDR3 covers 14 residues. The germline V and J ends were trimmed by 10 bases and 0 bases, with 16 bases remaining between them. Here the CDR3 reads CATTPSGSSYEQYF. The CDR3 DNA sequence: TGTGCCACCACTCCCTCAGGGAGCTCCTACGAGCAGTACTTC.

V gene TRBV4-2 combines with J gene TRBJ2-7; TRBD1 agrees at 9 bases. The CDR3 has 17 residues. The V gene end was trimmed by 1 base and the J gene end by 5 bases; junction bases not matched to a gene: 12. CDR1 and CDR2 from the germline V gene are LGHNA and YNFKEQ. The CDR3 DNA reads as TGTGCCAGCAGCCAAGGGGTACCGGGACAGGGCGTCAACGAGCAGTACTTC. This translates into CASSQGVPGQGVNEQYF.

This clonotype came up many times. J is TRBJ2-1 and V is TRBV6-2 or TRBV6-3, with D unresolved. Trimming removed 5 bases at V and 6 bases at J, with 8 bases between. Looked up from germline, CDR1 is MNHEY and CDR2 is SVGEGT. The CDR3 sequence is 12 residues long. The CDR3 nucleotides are TGTGCCAGCAGTGGCTACCCCAATGAGCAGTTCTTC. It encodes CASSGYPNEQFF.

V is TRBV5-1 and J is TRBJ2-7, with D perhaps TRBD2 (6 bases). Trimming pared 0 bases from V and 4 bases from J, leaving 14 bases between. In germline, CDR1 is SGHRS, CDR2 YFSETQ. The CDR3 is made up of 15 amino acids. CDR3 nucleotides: TGCGCCAGCAGCTTGGCAGTGGAGGGCCGATACGAGCAGTACTTC. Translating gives CASSLAVEGRYEQYF.

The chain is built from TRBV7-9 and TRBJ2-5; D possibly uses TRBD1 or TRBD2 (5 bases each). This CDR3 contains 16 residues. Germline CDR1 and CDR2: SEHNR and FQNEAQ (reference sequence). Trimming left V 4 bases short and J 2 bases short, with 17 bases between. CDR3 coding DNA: TGTGCCAGCAGCTCTGCCCCAGGGACCTTACAAGAGACCCAGTACTTC. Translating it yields CASSSAPGTLQETQYF. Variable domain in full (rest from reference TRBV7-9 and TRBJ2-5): DTGVSQNPRHKITKRGQNVTFRCDPISEHNRLYWYRQTLGQGPEFLTYFQNEAQLEKSRLLSDRFSAERPKGSFSTLEIQRTEQGDSAMYLCASSSAPGTLQETQYFGPGTRLLVL.

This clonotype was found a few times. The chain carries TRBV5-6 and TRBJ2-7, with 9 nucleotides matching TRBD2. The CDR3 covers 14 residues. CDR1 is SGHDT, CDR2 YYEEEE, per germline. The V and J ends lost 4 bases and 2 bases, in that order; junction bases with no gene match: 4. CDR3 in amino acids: CASSRWTSAYEQYF. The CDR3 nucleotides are TGTGCCAGCAGCCGATGGACTAGCGCCTACGAGCAGTACTTC.

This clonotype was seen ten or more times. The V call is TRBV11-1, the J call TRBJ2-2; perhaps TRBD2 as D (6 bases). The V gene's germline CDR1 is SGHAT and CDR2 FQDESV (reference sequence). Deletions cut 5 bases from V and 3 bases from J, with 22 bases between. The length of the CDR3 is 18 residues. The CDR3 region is CASSPTRRTKSYTGELFF. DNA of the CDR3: TGTGCCAGCAGCCCAACGAGGAGGACTAAGAGCTACACCGGGGAGCTGTTTTTT. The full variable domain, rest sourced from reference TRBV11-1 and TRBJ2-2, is EAEVAQSPRYKITEKSQAVAFWCDPISGHATLYWYRQILGQGPELLVQFQDESVVDDSQLPKDRFSAERLKGVDSTLKIQPAELGDSAMYLCASSPTRRTKSYTGELFFGEGSRLTVL.